The 32 T cell receptor beta chains below come from one sample, sequenced in a study of response to subunit inactivated influenza vaccine (dated by TCRdb to 2016 to 2018). The receptor library was made with RT-PCR. Instrument used: Illumina HiSeq 2500. The public reads were reanalyzed by TCRdb: fastp trimming at Q25, MiXCR alignment, in-frame beta chains only. CDR3 protein duplicates are merged, each entry listing the most common genes and DNA. The sample profile shows 550,000 to 800,000 distinct CDR3 sequences; approximately 15% of them were found once. Clones ranked in the top ten supply 5.5% to 7% of the sample. Source: PBMCs from blood, taken 14 to 15 days before vaccination. The source of these receptors is a man aged 45 to 65 who received an inactivated influenza vaccine. Donor details come from another sample of the same person, matched by shared clones.

The chain couples TRBV15 to TRBJ2-3; 9 nucleotides line up with TRBD1. Germline V gene sequence: CDR1 LNHNV, CDR2 YYDKDF (reference sequence). This CDR3 is built from 18 residues. V lost 0 bases and J lost 0; bases outside the gene matches: 7. The CDR3 region is CATSRDLRGTGSTDTQYF. CDR3 nucleotide sequence: TGTGCCACCAGCAGAGATCTTAGAGGGACAGGGAGCACAGATACGCAGTATTTT.

This clonotype was counted between two and nine times. The V call is TRBV13, the J call TRBJ2-1; possible D gene TRBD1, 6 bases. V lost 7 bases to trimming and J lost 3 bases, with 13 bases between them. Germline V gene sequence: CDR1 PRHDT, CDR2 FYEKMQ (reference sequence). The CDR3 loop spans 14 amino acids. This CDR3 reads CASKNRVGYNEQFF. The CDR3 nucleotides are TGTGCCAGCAAAAACAGGGTAGGCTACAATGAGCAGTTCTTC. The full variable domain, rest sourced from reference TRBV13 and TRBJ2-1, is AAGVIQSPRHLIKEKRETATLKCYPIPRHDTVYWYQQGPGQDPQFLISFYEKMQSDKGSIPDRFSAQQFSDYHSELNMSSLELGDSALYFCASKNRVGYNEQFFGPGTRLTVL.

This clonotype was recorded many times. J is TRBJ2-7 and V is TRBV29-1; maybe TRBD1 (6 bases). With 6 bases removed from V and 3 bases from J, the gap between germline ends came to 12 bases. The CDR3 runs to 12 residues. The germline V gene encodes CDR1 SQVTM and CDR2 ANQGSEA. This chain's CDR3 is CSVRTDHYEQYF. Written as DNA, the CDR3 is TGCAGCGTGAGGACAGACCACTACGAGCAGTACTTC.

This clonotype has a count of ten or more. CDR3 residues: CASSLQGAGANVLTF. DNA for the CDR3: TGTGCCAGCAGTTTACAGGGAGCCGGGGCCAACGTCCTGACTTTC. The chain combines TRBV12-3 or TRBV12-4 with TRBJ2-6; D possibly matches TRBD1 or TRBD2 (5 bases each). V was shortened by 2 bases and J by 4 bases, with 9 bases between the two germline ends. The CDR3 contains 15 residues.

The chain joins TRBV12-3 or TRBV12-4 to TRBJ1-1, with D possibly being TRBD1 (5 bases). The V gene lost 2 bases and the J gene lost 6 bases, with 19 bases spanning the gap. The CDR3 spans 16 residues. In nucleotides, the CDR3 is TGTGCCAGCAGTTTATTTGTATACGGGGGAACTCCTGAAGCTTTCTTT. Translated: CASSLFVYGGTPEAFF.

This clonotype occurred a few times. The chain joins TRBV4-2 to TRBJ1-5; unclear D gene. Germline-derived CDR1 and CDR2 are LGHNA and YNFKEQ. The CDR3 sequence is 15 residues long. Trimming stripped 0 bases from V and 3 bases from J, with 9 bases between. The CDR3 here is CASSQDITVNQPQHF. Here the CDR3 DNA reads TGTGCCAGCAGCCAAGATATCACAGTCAATCAGCCCCAGCATTTT.

This clonotype was observed a handful of times. The V and J genes are TRBV4-1 and TRBJ2-1; the match to TRBD2 covers 8 bases. The CDR3 has 15 residues. Unmatched junction bases numbered 7, after V lost 3 bases and J lost 6 bases. CDR1 is MGHRA and CDR2 is YSYEKL in the germline V gene. CDR3 sequence reads: CASSQYLAGLNEQFF. The CDR3 DNA reads TGCGCCAGCAGCCAGTACCTAGCGGGCCTCAATGAGCAGTTCTTC.

This clonotype was found a few times. The chain is built from TRBV2 and TRBJ2-2, with 8 bases that match TRBD1. The CDR3 runs to 14 residues. Trimming at V came to 6 bases and at J to 7 bases, leaving 7 bases not matched to a gene. Germline CDR1 and CDR2: SNHLY and FYNNEI. The CDR3 region has the DNA TGTGCCAGCAGCTTGGACAGGGAGCACGGGGAGCTGTTTTTT. Residues: CASSLDREHGELFF.

The chain has TRBV25-1 and TRBJ2-7, with D possibly called TRBD1 or TRBD2 (5 bases each). The CDR3 consists of 14 residues. CDR1 is MGHDK, CDR2 SYGVNS, per germline. The V and J ends lost 3 bases and 3 bases respectively, with 12 bases between them. CDR3 bases: TGTGCCAGCAGTGAGATAGGGACCCGCTACGAGCAGTACTTC. Translating gives CASSEIGTRYEQYF.

This clonotype was counted between two and nine times. This chain connects TRBV7-9 to TRBJ1-5; possibly TRBD1 for D (5 bases). Trimming took off 7 bases at V and 3 bases at J, with 16 bases between the two ends. Germline CDR1 SEHNR, CDR2 FQNEAQ (reference sequence). This CDR3 is 15 amino acids long. DNA for the CDR3: TGTGCCAGCACGCAGGGCCCTTCCCCCAATCAGCCCCAGCATTTT. Translating it yields CASTQGPSPNQPQHF.

The chain recombines TRBV3-1 with TRBJ2-7, with 10 nucleotides matching TRBD2. The V segment lost 10 bases and the J segment 0 bases; nucleotides outside the gene matches: 6. The CDR3 is 14 amino acids. Germline-derived CDR1 and CDR2 are LGHDT and YNNKEL (reference sequence). CDR3 nucleotides: TGTGCCACCAGAGCGGGGGGGGCCTCCTACGAGCAGTACTTC. Amino acids: CATRAGGASYEQYF.

This clonotype was seen repeatedly, ten times or more. The chain combines TRBV18 with TRBJ2-7, with D possibly matching TRBD2 (7 bases). The CDR3 runs 15 residues. The V gene lost 3 bases and the J gene lost 2 bases, with 14 bases spanning the gap. Germline assignment: CDR1 KGHSH and CDR2 LQKENI. The DNA for the CDR3 is TGTGCCAGCTCACCTTCTGCGGGGGCCCCCTACGAGCAGTACTTC. This gives the protein CASSPSAGAPYEQYF.

The rearrangement links TRBV12-3 or TRBV12-4 to TRBJ2-2, with TRBD2 as a possible D gene (5 bases). V lost 3 bases to trimming and J lost 7 bases, with 15 bases between them. This CDR3 contains 15 residues. The CDR3 DNA is TGTGCCAGCAGTTTTTTGTTCGGGGTCGGCGGGGAGCTGTTTTTT. This codes for CASSFLFGVGGELFF.

The chain joins TRBV3-1 to TRBJ2-7, with 7 positions matching TRBD1. Trimming cost V 5 bases and J 2 bases; bases outside gene matches: 9. There are 15 residues in the CDR3. Germline values: CDR1 LGHDT, CDR2 YNNKEL (reference sequence). CDR3 protein: CASSGTDHNPYEQYF. Here the CDR3 DNA reads TGTGCCAGCAGCGGGACAGATCATAACCCCTACGAGCAGTACTTC.

This clonotype was seen more than once but under ten times. The genes are TRBV3-1 and TRBJ1-5, with D unclear. Germline CDR1 is LGHDT and CDR2 is YNNKEL (reference sequence). The CDR3 totals 12 residues. V was clipped by 3 bases and J by 9 bases, with 9 bases between them. Written as DNA, the CDR3 is TGTGCCAGCAGCCAGTCGGGTGGGCCCCAGCATTTT. This codes for CASSQSGGPQHF.

This clonotype has at least ten counts. The chain employs TRBV5-1 and TRBJ2-1; 9 bases map to TRBD1. This CDR3 contains 19 residues. Germline-derived CDR1 and CDR2 are SGHRS and YFSETQ. Trimming removed 4 bases from V and 4 bases from J; junction bases left unmatched: 18. The CDR3 region is CASSGDRGLANTFYNEQFF. The CDR3 nucleotides read TGCGCCAGCAGCGGTGACAGGGGGTTAGCTAACACATTTTACAATGAGCAGTTCTTC.

CDR3 sequence: CASGTDRTSVYEQYF. The CDR3 bases are TGCGCCAGCGGGACAGACCGGACTAGCGTGTACGAGCAGTACTTC. J is TRBJ2-7 and V is TRBV23-1, with 9 bases aligning to TRBD2. TRBV23-1 is an ORF, and what it does is uncertain. V was clipped by 8 bases and J by 4 bases; unmatched bases: 12. The CDR3 is made up of 15 amino acids.

The chain is built from TRBV29-1 and TRBJ2-5, with a possible D match to TRBD1 (6 bases). This CDR3 has 13 amino acids. CDR1 is SQVTM and CDR2 is ANQGSEA in the germline V gene. V was trimmed by 4 bases and J by 2 bases, leaving 11 bases between them. The CDR3 DNA sequence: TGCAGCGTTGGGACAAGGGGGCAAGAGACCCAGTACTTC. Translating it yields CSVGTRGQETQYF.

The chain employs TRBV3-1 and TRBJ2-5, with a tentative D call TRBD2 (6 bases). Germline V gene lookup returns CDR1 LGHDT and CDR2 YNNKEL (reference sequence). The CDR3 covers 14 residues. V was shortened by 0 bases and J by 5 bases, with 10 bases between the two germline ends. The CDR3 coding sequence is TGTGCCAGCAGCCAAGAGGGCGGGGTCGAGACCCAGTACTTC. It is translated as CASSQEGGVETQYF.

J is TRBJ1-3 and V is TRBV10-3, with TRBD1 matching over 8 bases. After removal of 6 bases from V and 0 bases from J, the junction contained 1 base not matched to a gene. The CDR3 sequence is 14 residues long. Per germline, CDR1 ENHRY and CDR2 SYGVKD. CDR3 nucleotides: TGTGCCATCAGGGGACAGGACTCTGGAAACACCATATATTTT. Encoded protein: CAIRGQDSGNTIYF.

The gene calls are TRBV7-6 and TRBJ2-7, with D uncertain. The CDR3 is 15 residues long. The germline V gene has CDR1 SGHVS and CDR2 FNYEAQ. The V and J ends lost 1 base and 0 bases respectively, with 10 bases between them. The CDR3 nucleotides read TGTGCCAGCAGCTTAGACGGAGCGAGCTCCTACGAGCAGTACTTC. Translating it yields CASSLDGASSYEQYF.

V is TRBV13 and J is TRBJ2-1, with 9 bases lining up with TRBD1. CDR1 and CDR2 (germline): PRHDT, FYEKMQ (reference sequence). CDR3 size: 15 residues. V shed 1 base and J 4 bases; nucleotides not matched to a gene: 2. This CDR3 reads CASSLADRGYNEQFF. CDR3 nucleotide sequence: TGTGCCAGCAGCTTAGCGGACAGGGGTTACAATGAGCAGTTCTTC.

This clonotype has just a few counts. The chain joins TRBV11-2 to TRBJ2-5; 11 bases match TRBD2. Germline V gene lookup returns CDR1 SGHAT and CDR2 FQNNGV. The CDR3 is 15 residues long. V trimming: 2 bases; J trimming: 5 bases; junction bases outside the gene matches: 4. The CDR3 protein is CASSLLSGRAETQYF. The CDR3, as DNA: TGTGCCAGCAGCTTACTTAGCGGGAGGGCTGAGACCCAGTACTTC.

Remarks on this clonotype: A junction boundary mismatches the germline segment, possibly from a read error. This sequence joins TRBV4-3 and TRBJ2-7; 10 nucleotides align to TRBD1. The germline V gene has CDR1 LGHNA and CDR2 YSLEER. This CDR3 is built from 14 residues. The CDR3 loop is CASSQTGGSYEQYF. The CDR3 DNA reads TGTGCCAGCAGTCAGACAGGGGGCTCTTACGAGCAGTACTTC.

This clonotype was observed a handful of times. V usage is TRBV28 and J usage is TRBJ1-5, with 7 bases lining up with TRBD1. CDR1 and CDR2 (germline): MDHEN, SYDVKM. CDR3 size: 17 residues. V trimming: 6 bases; J trimming: 6 bases; junction bases outside the gene matches: 17. The CDR3 DNA follows: TGTGCCAGCAGCTCTATCGCCTTGGGACAGAGGGCTCAGCCCCAGCATTTT. Encoded protein: CASSSIALGQRAQPQHF.

This clonotype was counted a few times. The rearrangement uses TRBV29-1 and TRBJ2-7; possibly TRBD1 or TRBD2 for D (6 bases each). Germline V gene lookup returns CDR1 SQVTM and CDR2 ANQGSEA. The length of the CDR3 is 14 residues. V lost 0 bases, J lost 7 bases, and 16 bases lay in between. CDR3 protein: CSVEDGPGAQEQYF. The CDR3 DNA reads TGCAGCGTTGAAGATGGTCCGGGGGCTCAAGAGCAGTACTTC.

The J gene is TRBJ2-3, the V gene TRBV5-1, with D unresolved. CDR3 length equals 16 residues. The germline V gene has CDR1 SGHRS and CDR2 YFSETQ. V was cut by 0 bases and J by 1 base, with 12 bases left in between. The CDR3 sequence is CASSLGIFGGTDTQYF. The CDR3 DNA is TGCGCCAGCAGCTTGGGAATCTTTGGGGGCACAGATACGCAGTATTTT.

This clonotype appeared a few times. The genes are TRBV15 and TRBJ2-3; tentative D call: TRBD1 (7 bases). Between the trimmed V and J ends, which lost 2 bases and 6 bases, there was a span of 12 bases. The CDR3 contains 14 residues. Germline values: CDR1 LNHNV, CDR2 YYDKDF (reference sequence). The chain's CDR3 is CATSRTQGRDTQYF. The DNA for the CDR3 is TGTGCCACCAGCAGAACACAGGGGAGGGATACGCAGTATTTT.

The CDR3 loop is CASSQETSRIAYEQYF. The CDR3 region has the DNA TGCGCCAGCAGCCAGGAGACTAGCCGGATCGCCTACGAGCAGTACTTC. The gene calls are TRBV4-3 and TRBJ2-7, with 7 nucleotides matching TRBD2. Trimming cost V 3 bases and J 2 bases; bases outside gene matches: 10. Per germline, CDR1 LGHNA and CDR2 YSLEER. This CDR3 is 16 amino acids long.

This clonotype has only one observation. The CDR3 protein is CASSLGSVTSGGNYEQYF. The CDR3 nucleotides are TGCGCCAGCAGCTTGGGGTCTGTGACTAGCGGGGGAAACTACGAGCAGTACTTC. This chain uses TRBV5-1 with TRBJ2-7; 12 nucleotides match TRBD2. V shed 0 bases, J shed 3 bases, and the junction held 10 bases outside the gene matches. CDR1 and CDR2 (germline): SGHRS, YFSETQ. The CDR3 extends over 18 amino acids.

This clonotype was seen at least ten times. The rearrangement joins TRBV5-1 to TRBJ2-1; D may match TRBD1 or TRBD2 (7 bases each). The CDR3 runs 15 residues. Trimming took 3 bases from V and 2 from J, leaving 12 bases between them. Germline CDR1 and CDR2: SGHRS and YFSETQ. CDR3 coding DNA: TGCGCCAGCAGCTCCCAGGGGGGGACCTACAATGAGCAGTTCTTC. Residues: CASSSQGGTYNEQFF. Full variable domain (rest looked up from reference TRBV5-1 and TRBJ2-1): KAGVTQTPRYLIKTRGQQVTLSCSPISGHRSVSWYQQTPGQGLQFLFEYFSETQRNKGNFPGRFSGRQFSNSRSEMNVSTLELGDSALYLCASSSQGGTYNEQFFGPGTRLTVL.

The chain uses TRBV20-1 and TRBJ1-5; D is undetermined. Germline V CDR1 and CDR2: DFQATT, SNEGSKA (reference sequence). The CDR3 is made up of 14 amino acids. Trimming pared 0 bases from V and 0 bases from J, leaving 6 bases between. CDR3 sequence (DNA): TGCAGTGCTAGAGACAGTTATAGCAATCAGCCCCAGCATTTT. The encoded protein is CSARDSYSNQPQHF.